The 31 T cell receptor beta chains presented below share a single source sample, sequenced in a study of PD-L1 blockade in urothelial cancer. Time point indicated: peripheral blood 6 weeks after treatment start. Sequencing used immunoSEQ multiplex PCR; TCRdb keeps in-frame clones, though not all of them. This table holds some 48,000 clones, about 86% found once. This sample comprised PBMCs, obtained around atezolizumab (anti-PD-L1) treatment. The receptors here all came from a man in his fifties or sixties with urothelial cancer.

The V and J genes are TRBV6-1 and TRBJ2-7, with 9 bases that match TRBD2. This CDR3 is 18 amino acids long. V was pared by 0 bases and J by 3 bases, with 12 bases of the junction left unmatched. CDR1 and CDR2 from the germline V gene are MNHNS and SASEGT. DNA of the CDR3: TGTGCCAGCAGTGAAGCGCAGTATGTAGCGGGGGCCTACTACGAGCAGTACTTC. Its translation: CASSEAQYVAGAYYEQYF.

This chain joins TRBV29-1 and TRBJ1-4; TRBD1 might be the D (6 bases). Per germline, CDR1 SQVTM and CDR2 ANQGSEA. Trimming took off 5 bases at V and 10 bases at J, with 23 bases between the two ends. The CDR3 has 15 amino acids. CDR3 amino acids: CSVLQRDRTWGKLFF. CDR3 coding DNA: TGCAGCGTTCTCCAACGAGACAGGACCTGGGGAAAACTGTTTTTT.

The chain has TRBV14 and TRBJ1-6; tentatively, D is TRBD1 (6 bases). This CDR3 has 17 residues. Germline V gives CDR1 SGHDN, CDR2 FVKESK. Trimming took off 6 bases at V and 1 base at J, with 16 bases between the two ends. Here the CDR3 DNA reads TGTGCCAGCAGTCGGACAGCCCGAACTTCCTATAATTCACCCCTCCACTTT. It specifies CASSRTARTSYNSPLHF. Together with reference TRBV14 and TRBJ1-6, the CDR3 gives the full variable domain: EAGVTQFPSHSVIEKGQTVTLRCDPISGHDNLYWYRRVMGKEIKFLLHFVKESKQDESGMPNNRFLAERTGGTYSTLKVQPAELEDSGVYFCASSRTARTSYNSPLHFGNGTRLTVT.

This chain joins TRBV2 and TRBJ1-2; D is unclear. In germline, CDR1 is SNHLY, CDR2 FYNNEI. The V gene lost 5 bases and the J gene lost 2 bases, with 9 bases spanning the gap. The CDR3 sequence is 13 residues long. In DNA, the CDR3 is TGTGCCAGCAGTAAGGAGCTGAACTATGGCTACACCTTC. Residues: CASSKELNYGYTF.

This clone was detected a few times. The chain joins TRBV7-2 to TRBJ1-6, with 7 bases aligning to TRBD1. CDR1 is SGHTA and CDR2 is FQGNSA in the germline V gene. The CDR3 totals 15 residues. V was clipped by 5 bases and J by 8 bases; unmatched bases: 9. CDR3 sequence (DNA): TGTGCCAGCAGCCCACAGGGGTTAGGAGATTCACCCCTCCACTTT. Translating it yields CASSPQGLGDSPLHF.

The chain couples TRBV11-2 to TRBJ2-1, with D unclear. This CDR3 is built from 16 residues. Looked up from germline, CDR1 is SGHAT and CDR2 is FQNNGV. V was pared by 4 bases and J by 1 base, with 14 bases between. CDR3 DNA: TGTGCCAGCAGCTCACCGACCAGGAATTCCTACAATGAGCAGTTCTTC. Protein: CASSSPTRNSYNEQFF.

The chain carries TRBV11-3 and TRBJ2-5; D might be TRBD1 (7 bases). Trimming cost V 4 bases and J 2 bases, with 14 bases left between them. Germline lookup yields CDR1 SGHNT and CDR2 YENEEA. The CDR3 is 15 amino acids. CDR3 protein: CASSSGGPQQETQYF. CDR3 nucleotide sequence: TGTGCCAGCAGCTCAGGGGGGCCACAACAAGAGACCCAGTACTTC.

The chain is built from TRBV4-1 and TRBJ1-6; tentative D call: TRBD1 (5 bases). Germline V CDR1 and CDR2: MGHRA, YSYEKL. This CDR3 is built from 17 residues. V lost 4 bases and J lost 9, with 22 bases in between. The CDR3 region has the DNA TGCGCCAGCAGCCTTCGGGCAGGGTTCGGGGAGGGTTCACCCCTCCACTTT. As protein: CASSLRAGFGEGSPLHF.

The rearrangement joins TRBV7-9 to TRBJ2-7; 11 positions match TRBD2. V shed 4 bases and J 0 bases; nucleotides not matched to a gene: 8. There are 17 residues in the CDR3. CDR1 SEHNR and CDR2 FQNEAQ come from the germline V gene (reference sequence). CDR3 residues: CASSSPGTSGPSYEQYF. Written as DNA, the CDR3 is TGTGCCAGCAGCTCGCCCGGGACTAGCGGCCCCTCCTACGAGCAGTACTTC.

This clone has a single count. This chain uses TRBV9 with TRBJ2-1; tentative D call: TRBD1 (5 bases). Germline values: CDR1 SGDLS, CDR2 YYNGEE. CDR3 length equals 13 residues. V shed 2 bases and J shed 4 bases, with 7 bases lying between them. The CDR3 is CASSVGHYNEQFF. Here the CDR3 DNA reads TGTGCCAGCAGCGTTGGACATTACAATGAGCAGTTCTTC.

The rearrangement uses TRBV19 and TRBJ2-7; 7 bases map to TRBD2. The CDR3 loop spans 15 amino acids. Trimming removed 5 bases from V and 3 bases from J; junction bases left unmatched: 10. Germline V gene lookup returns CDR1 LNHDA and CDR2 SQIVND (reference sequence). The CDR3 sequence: CASSPGLGLHYEQYF. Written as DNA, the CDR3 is TGTGCCAGTAGTCCCGGGTTGGGACTACACTACGAGCAGTACTTC. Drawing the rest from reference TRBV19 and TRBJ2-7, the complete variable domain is DGGITQSPKYLFRKEGQNVTLSCEQNLNHDAMYWYRQDPGQGLRLIYYSQIVNDFQKGDIAEGYSVSREKKESFPLTVTSAQKNPTAFYLCASSPGLGLHYEQYFGPGTRLTVT.

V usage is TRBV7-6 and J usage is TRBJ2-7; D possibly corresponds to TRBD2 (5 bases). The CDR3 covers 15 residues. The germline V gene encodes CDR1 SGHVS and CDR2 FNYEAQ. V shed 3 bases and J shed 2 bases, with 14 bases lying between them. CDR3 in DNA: TGTGCCAGCAGCTTTGGAGAGGGCGGCCCCTACGAGCAGTACTTC. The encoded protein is CASSFGEGGPYEQYF.

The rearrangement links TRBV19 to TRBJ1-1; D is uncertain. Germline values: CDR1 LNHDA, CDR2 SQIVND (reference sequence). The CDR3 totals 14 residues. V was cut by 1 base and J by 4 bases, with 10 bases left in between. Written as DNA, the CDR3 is TGTGCCAGTAGTATAGGAGGAGGGCTCACTGAAGCTTTCTTT. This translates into CASSIGGGLTEAFF.

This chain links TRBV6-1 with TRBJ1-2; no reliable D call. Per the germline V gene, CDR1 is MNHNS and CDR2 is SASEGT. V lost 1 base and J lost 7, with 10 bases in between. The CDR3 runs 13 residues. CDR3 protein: CASSEGSGIGYTF. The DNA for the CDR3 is TGTGCCAGCAGTGAAGGATCGGGGATTGGCTACACCTTC.

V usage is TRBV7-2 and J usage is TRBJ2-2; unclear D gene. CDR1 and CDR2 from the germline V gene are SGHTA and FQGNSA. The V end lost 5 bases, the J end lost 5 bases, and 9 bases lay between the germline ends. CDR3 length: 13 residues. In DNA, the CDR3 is TGTGCCAGCAGCCTCTACCTTACCGGGGAGCTGTTTTTT. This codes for CASSLYLTGELFF.

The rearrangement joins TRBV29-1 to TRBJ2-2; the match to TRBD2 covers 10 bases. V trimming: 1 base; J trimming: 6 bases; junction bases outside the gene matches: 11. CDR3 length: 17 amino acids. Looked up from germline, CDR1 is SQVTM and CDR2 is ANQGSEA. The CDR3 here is CSVEAPTSGVGSGELFF. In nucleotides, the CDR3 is TGCAGCGTTGAAGCCCCTACTAGCGGGGTTGGCTCCGGGGAGCTGTTTTTT.

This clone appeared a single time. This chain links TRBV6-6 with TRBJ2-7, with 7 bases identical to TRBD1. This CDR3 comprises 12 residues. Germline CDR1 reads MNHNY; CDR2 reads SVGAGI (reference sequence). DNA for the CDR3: TGTGTCTCCGTTAAACAGGGGAACGAGCAGTACTTC. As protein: CVSVKQGNEQYF.

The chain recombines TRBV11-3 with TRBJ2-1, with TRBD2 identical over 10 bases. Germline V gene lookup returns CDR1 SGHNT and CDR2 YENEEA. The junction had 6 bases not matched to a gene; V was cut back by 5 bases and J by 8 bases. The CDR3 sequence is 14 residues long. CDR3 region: CASSPGTSAHEQFF. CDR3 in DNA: TGTGCCAGCAGCCCTGGGACTAGCGCGCATGAGCAGTTCTTC.

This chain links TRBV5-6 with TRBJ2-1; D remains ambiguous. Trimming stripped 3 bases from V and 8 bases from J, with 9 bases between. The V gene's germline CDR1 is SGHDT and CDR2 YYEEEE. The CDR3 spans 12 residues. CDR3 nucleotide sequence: TGTGCCAGCAGCTCGCTGGCCCATGAGCAGTTCTTC. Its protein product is CASSSLAHEQFF.

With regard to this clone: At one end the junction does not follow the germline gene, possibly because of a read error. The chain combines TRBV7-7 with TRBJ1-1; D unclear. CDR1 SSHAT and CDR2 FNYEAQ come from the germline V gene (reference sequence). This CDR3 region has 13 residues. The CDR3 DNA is TGTGCTAGCAGCTTGAGCGCGAACACTGAAGCTTTCTTT. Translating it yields CASSLSANTEAFF.

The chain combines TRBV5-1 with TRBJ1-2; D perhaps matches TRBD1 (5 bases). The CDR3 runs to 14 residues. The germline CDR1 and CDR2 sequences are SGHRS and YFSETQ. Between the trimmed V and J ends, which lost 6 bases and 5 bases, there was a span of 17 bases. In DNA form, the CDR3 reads TGCGCCAGCACGGCGACGGGGGATTGGTATGGCTACACCTTC. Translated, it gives CASTATGDWYGYTF.

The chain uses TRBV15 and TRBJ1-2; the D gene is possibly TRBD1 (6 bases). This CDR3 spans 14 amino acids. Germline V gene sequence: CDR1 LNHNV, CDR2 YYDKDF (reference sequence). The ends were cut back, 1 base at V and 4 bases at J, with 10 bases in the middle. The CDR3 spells CATSRVQGLYGYTF. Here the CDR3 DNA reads TGTGCCACCAGCAGAGTACAGGGCCTCTATGGCTACACCTTC.

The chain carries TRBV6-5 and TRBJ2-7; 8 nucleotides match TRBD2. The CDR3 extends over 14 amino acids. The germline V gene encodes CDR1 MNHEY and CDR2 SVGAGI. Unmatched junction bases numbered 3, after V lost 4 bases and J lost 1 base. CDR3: CASSWRGESYEQYF. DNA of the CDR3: TGTGCCAGCAGTTGGCGGGGGGAATCCTACGAGCAGTACTTC.

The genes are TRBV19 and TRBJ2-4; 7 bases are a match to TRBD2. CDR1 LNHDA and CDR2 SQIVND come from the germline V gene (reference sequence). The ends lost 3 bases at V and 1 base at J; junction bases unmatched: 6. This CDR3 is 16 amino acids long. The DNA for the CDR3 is TGTGCCAGTAGTATTCTTGACGGGGGGGCCAAAAACATTCAGTACTTC. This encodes CASSILDGGAKNIQYF.

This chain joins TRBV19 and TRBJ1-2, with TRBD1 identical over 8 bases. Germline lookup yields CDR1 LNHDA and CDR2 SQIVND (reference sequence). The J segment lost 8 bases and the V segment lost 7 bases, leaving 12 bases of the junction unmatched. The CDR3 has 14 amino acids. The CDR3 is CASTNRAQGVGYTF. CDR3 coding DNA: TGTGCCAGTACCAACCGAGCACAGGGGGTCGGCTACACCTTC.

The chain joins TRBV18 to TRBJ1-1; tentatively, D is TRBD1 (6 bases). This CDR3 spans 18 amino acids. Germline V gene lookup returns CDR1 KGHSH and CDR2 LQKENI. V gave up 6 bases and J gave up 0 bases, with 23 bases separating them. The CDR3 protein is CASSPESRTAAMNTEAFF. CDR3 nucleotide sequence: TGTGCCAGCTCGCCTGAATCCCGGACAGCGGCTATGAACACTGAAGCTTTCTTT.

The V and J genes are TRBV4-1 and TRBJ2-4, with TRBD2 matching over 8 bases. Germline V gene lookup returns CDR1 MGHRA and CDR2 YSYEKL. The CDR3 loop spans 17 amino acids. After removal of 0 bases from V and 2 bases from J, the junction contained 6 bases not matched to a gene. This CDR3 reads CASSQDPGRGTKNIQYF. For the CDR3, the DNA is TGCGCCAGCAGCCAAGATCCCGGGAGGGGGACCAAAAACATTCAGTACTTC.

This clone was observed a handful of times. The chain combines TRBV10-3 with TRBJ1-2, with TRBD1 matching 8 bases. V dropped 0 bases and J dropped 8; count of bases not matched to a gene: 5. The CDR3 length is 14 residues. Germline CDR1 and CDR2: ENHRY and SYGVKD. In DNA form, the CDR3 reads TGTGCCATCAGTGAGTCGGGACAGGCATCGGGCTACACCTTC. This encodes CAISESGQASGYTF.

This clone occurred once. CDR3: CASSEGQGVSYNEQFF. The CDR3 DNA is TGTGCCAGCAGCGAGGGACAGGGGGTCTCCTACAATGAGCAGTTCTTC. The chain couples TRBV7-3 to TRBJ2-1; 11 bases map to TRBD1. The length of the CDR3 is 16 residues. In germline, CDR1 is SGHTA, CDR2 FQGTGA. Trimming cost V 5 bases and J 0 bases; bases outside gene matches: 3.

The CDR3 region is CASSWTGRNTGELFF. The CDR3 DNA sequence: TGTGCCAGCAGCTGGACAGGGCGGAACACCGGGGAGCTGTTTTTT. The chain carries TRBV7-3 and TRBJ2-2, with 8 nucleotides matching TRBD1. The V and J ends lost 4 bases and 1 base, in that order; junction bases with no gene match: 2. Germline V gives CDR1 SGHTA, CDR2 FQGTGA. The CDR3 length is 15 residues.

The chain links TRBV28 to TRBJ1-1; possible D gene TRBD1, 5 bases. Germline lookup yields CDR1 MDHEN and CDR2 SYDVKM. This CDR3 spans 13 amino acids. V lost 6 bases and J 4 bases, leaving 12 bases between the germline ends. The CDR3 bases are TGTGCCAGCAGCCCGACAGTTATCACTGAAGCTTTCTTT. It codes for CASSPTVITEAFF.